A single sample is the source of the 11 T cell receptor beta chains below, sequenced in a study of CD8 T cells in Susac syndrome. An amount of RNA that ranged from roughly 0.45 to 1 ug was reverse transcribed with random hexamers. One entry per CDR3 protein, called by TCRdb with MiXCR from the immunoSEQ multiplex PCR reads. The table records approximately 190,000 distinct CDR3 sequences, over 90% of them present only once. The source material was CD8+ T cells from PBMCs. These receptor sequences come from a human donor with Susac syndrome.

The J gene is TRBJ2-7, the V gene TRBV9; possibly TRBD1 for D (7 bases). V shed 3 bases and J shed 5 bases, with 15 bases lying between them. Germline CDR1 SGDLS, CDR2 YYNGEE. The CDR3 is 14 residues long. The CDR3 DNA follows: TGTGCCAGCAGCGCGGAGGGACAGCCTAACGAGCAGTACTTC. Translation gives CASSAEGQPNEQYF.

This clonotype was counted between two and nine times. The rearrangement links TRBV4-2 to TRBJ2-3; 12 bases match TRBD2. Germline-derived CDR1 and CDR2 are LGHNA and YNFKEQ. The CDR3 is made up of 16 amino acids. Unmatched junction bases numbered 5, after V lost 1 base and J lost 6 bases. The DNA of the CDR3 is TGTGCCAGCAGCCAAGCACTAGCGGGGGGCCGGGATACGCAGTATTTT. As protein: CASSQALAGGRDTQYF.

The chain recombines TRBV20-1 with TRBJ2-2, with D tentatively TRBD1 (6 bases). The V gene's germline CDR1 is DFQATT and CDR2 SNEGSKA (reference sequence). The CDR3 sequence is 12 residues long. Trimming pared 2 bases from V and 8 bases from J, leaving 9 bases between. The CDR3 spells CSARQGLGELFF. CDR3 DNA sequence: TGCAGTGCTAGACAGGGGTTGGGGGAGCTGTTTTTT.

V is TRBV6-4 and J is TRBJ1-4, with D hard to call. CDR1 and CDR2 (germline): MRHNA, SNTAGT. The CDR3 is 16 residues long. Trimming pared 0 bases from V and 8 bases from J, leaving 16 bases between. CDR3 in DNA: TGTGCCAGCAGTGACTCAGGTTTGGCGGGAGGGGAAAAACTGTTTTTT. Translating it yields CASSDSGLAGGEKLFF.

J is TRBJ2-1 and V is TRBV11-2, with 14 bases aligning to TRBD2. This CDR3 region has 16 residues. Germline lookup yields CDR1 SGHAT and CDR2 FQNNGV. V shed 5 bases, J shed 9 bases, and the junction held 9 bases outside the gene matches. The CDR3 DNA follows: TGTGCCAGCAGCGCCACCGGGACTAGCGGGAGTGCTGAGCAGTTCTTC. It yields the protein CASSATGTSGSAEQFF.

V usage is TRBV24-1 and J usage is TRBJ2-1, with 10 bases fitting TRBD2. Per the germline V gene, CDR1 is KGHDR and CDR2 is SFDVKD. The CDR3 has 13 amino acids. Unmatched junction bases numbered 4, after V lost 10 bases and J lost 5 bases. The CDR3 coding sequence is TGTGCCACACGGACTAGCGGTGACAATGAGCAGTTCTTC. Translation: CATRTSGDNEQFF.

The chain uses TRBV18 and TRBJ2-1; 7 positions match TRBD2. Per germline, CDR1 KGHSH and CDR2 LQKENI. Trimming cost V 3 bases and J 0 bases; bases outside gene matches: 14. The CDR3 covers 19 residues. CDR3 DNA: TGTGCCAGCTCACCTCTCTCCTCGCTAGCGGATCGCTCCTACAATGAGCAGTTCTTC. Amino acids: CASSPLSSLADRSYNEQFF.

The chain couples TRBV25-1 to TRBJ2-5; 11 bases map to TRBD2. The CDR3 spans 19 residues. The J segment lost 3 bases and the V segment lost 4 bases, leaving 16 bases of the junction unmatched. From germline, CDR1 is MGHDK and CDR2 SYGVNS. CDR3 in amino acids: CASSARVRGLADGKETQYF. The DNA for the CDR3 is TGTGCCAGCAGTGCCCGGGTCCGGGGACTAGCGGATGGAAAAGAGACCCAGTACTTC. The full variable domain, completed using reference TRBV25-1 and TRBJ2-5, is EADIYQTPRYLVIGTGKKITLECSQTMGHDKMYWYQQDPGMELHLIHYSYGVNSTEKGDLSSESTVSRIRTEHFPLTLESARPSHTSQYLCASSARVRGLADGKETQYFGPGTRLLVL.

The rearrangement joins TRBV7-9 to TRBJ2-1; D ambiguous. Trimming removed 1 base at V and 10 bases at J, with 8 bases between. Germline V lookup: CDR1 SEHNR, CDR2 FQNEAQ (reference sequence). CDR3 length equals 12 residues. The CDR3 protein is CASSLDKWEQFF. For the CDR3, the DNA is TGTGCCAGCAGCTTAGACAAATGGGAGCAGTTCTTC.

The chain has TRBV7-9 and TRBJ2-7; D might be TRBD1 or TRBD2, each matching 5 bases. The CDR3 spans 16 residues. The germline V gene has CDR1 SEHNR and CDR2 FQNEAQ (reference sequence). Trimming took 5 bases from V and 0 from J, leaving 17 bases between them. The CDR3 sequence: CASSRTGTASSYEQYF. As DNA, the CDR3 is TGTGCCAGCAGCCGAACCGGGACGGCGAGCTCCTACGAGCAGTACTTC.

The chain recombines TRBV28 with TRBJ2-3, with 9 bases identical to TRBD2. From germline, CDR1 is MDHEN and CDR2 SYDVKM. The CDR3 is 12 amino acids. The CDR3 region is CAIAGVADTQYF. CDR3 in DNA: TGTGCGATAGCGGGAGTGGCAGATACGCAGTATTTT. The full variable domain, its missing parts supplied by reference TRBV28 and TRBJ2-3, is DVKVTQSSRYLVKRTGEKVFLECVQDMDHENMFWYRQDPGLGLRLIYFSYDVKMKEKGDIPEGYSVSREKKERFSLILESASTNQTSMYLCAIAGVADTQYFGPGTRLTVL.